These 17 T cell receptor beta chains were sequenced from one sample in a study of response to subunit inactivated influenza vaccine. TCRdb re-analysed the RT-PCR reads in MiXCR, keeping a single row per CDR3 protein. Found here are about 570,000 distinct CDR3 sequences, roughly 10% of them singletons; the top ten hold roughly a tenth. The specimen comprised PBMCs from blood, sampled on the day of vaccination. These receptors came from a man in his fifties or sixties who received an inactivated influenza vaccine.

This clonotype was counted at least ten times. The rearrangement links TRBV6-1 to TRBJ1-3; the D is unclear. This CDR3 has 13 residues. The germline gives CDR1 MNHNS, CDR2 SASEGT. The germline V and J ends were trimmed by 0 bases and 4 bases, with 4 bases remaining between them. CDR3 sequence reads: CASSEAGGNTIYF. The DNA for the CDR3 is TGTGCCAGCAGTGAAGCAGGGGGAAACACCATATATTTT.

This chain connects TRBV6-2 or TRBV6-3 to TRBJ2-7, with a possible D match to TRBD1 (5 bases). With 4 bases removed from V and 6 bases from J, the gap between germline ends came to 19 bases. CDR1 and CDR2 (germline): MNHEY, SVGEGT. There are 15 residues in the CDR3. CDR3 DNA: TGTGCCAGCAGTTTACAAGGGGCCGATTTATCCGAGCAGTACTTC. Amino acid sequence: CASSLQGADLSEQYF.

In its sample, this clonotype was seen a few times. CDR3 nucleotides: TGTGCCAGCAGCACCCGCCAGGGGAGGACAGATACGCAGTATTTT. Encoded protein: CASSTRQGRTDTQYF. The V gene is TRBV7-2, the J gene TRBJ2-3; D may be TRBD1 or TRBD2 (6 bases each). The CDR3 length is 15 residues. Trimming cost V 5 bases and J 3 bases, with 15 bases left between them. In germline, CDR1 is SGHTA, CDR2 FQGNSA.

The sample holds a few counts of this clonotype. This chain uses TRBV20-1 with TRBJ2-1, with 7 bases that match TRBD2. V dropped 0 bases and J dropped 7; count of bases not matched to a gene: 6. The CDR3 is made up of 14 amino acids. Germline V CDR1 and CDR2: DFQATT, SNEGSKA (reference sequence). The CDR3 spells CSAREQRGRNEQFF. CDR3 nucleotide sequence: TGCAGTGCTAGAGAGCAGCGGGGAAGGAATGAGCAGTTCTTC.

The J gene is TRBJ2-6, the V gene TRBV27; D is undetermined. The V end lost 4 bases, the J end lost 0 bases, and 19 bases lay between the germline ends. Germline V lookup: CDR1 MNHEY, CDR2 SMNVEV (reference sequence). The CDR3 contains 19 residues. The CDR3 sequence: CASSYYFGSTSSGANVLTF. The CDR3 nucleotides read TGTGCCAGCAGTTATTATTTTGGGTCCACGAGCTCTGGGGCCAACGTCCTGACTTTC.

The chain links TRBV20-1 to TRBJ2-5, with TRBD2 matching 9 bases. Germline V gives CDR1 DFQATT, CDR2 SNEGSKA (reference sequence). Germline trimming cut 5 bases from V and 6 bases from J; bases unmatched to any gene: 16. The CDR3 totals 16 residues. The chain's CDR3 is CSAPIRPSGVRQTQYF. CDR3 bases: TGCAGTGCTCCGATCCGCCCTAGCGGGGTTCGTCAGACCCAGTACTTC.

At least ten counts were recorded for this clonotype. The gene calls are TRBV11-2 and TRBJ2-5, with D unresolved. The CDR3 is made up of 10 amino acids. V was trimmed by 8 bases and J by 2 bases, leaving 3 bases between them. CDR1 SGHAT and CDR2 FQNNGV come from the germline V gene. CDR3 residues: CASGQETQYF. The DNA for the CDR3 is TGTGCCAGCGGACAAGAGACCCAGTACTTC.

In this sample, this clonotype turned up a few times. CDR3 protein: CASTPGAGDTQYF. Written as DNA, the CDR3 is TGTGCCAGCACTCCAGGGGCAGGAGATACGCAGTATTTT. This chain uses TRBV6-1 with TRBJ2-3; a weak D match, TRBD1 (6 bases). CDR3 length: 13 amino acids. Germline assignment: CDR1 MNHNS and CDR2 SASEGT. V was trimmed by 7 bases and J by 5 bases, leaving 13 bases between them.

This clonotype came up a few times. V gene TRBV29-1 combines with J gene TRBJ2-1; TRBD2 might be the D (7 bases). Trimming took off 2 bases at V and 9 bases at J, with 14 bases between the two ends. CDR1 SQVTM and CDR2 ANQGSEA come from the germline V gene. The CDR3 consists of 13 residues. The CDR3 DNA reads TGCAGCGTTGAAAGGGGAAGGGGGGGTGAGCAGTTCTTC. Its protein product is CSVERGRGGEQFF.

A word on this clonotype: A junction boundary mismatches the germline segment, possibly from a read error. The chain employs TRBV24-1 and TRBJ2-5; 9 bases fit TRBD1. This CDR3 is 15 amino acids long. Per the germline V gene, CDR1 is KGHDR and CDR2 is SFDVKD. The CDR3 is CATNDWTGVKETQYF. CDR3 sequence (DNA): TGTGCCACCAATGATTGGACAGGGGTAAAAGAGACCCAGTACTTC.

This clonotype was counted between two and nine times. The chain has TRBV7-9 and TRBJ1-2; TRBD1 agrees at 9 bases. The ends lost 6 bases at V and 6 bases at J; junction bases unmatched: 8. The germline gives CDR1 SEHNR, CDR2 FQNEAQ (reference sequence). The CDR3 loop spans 14 amino acids. This chain's CDR3 is CASSPSGTGHGYTF. The DNA of the CDR3 is TGTGCCAGCAGTCCCTCCGGGACAGGGCATGGCTACACCTTC.

This clonotype was recorded many times. This rearrangement joins TRBV7-2 to TRBJ2-1; TRBD1 matches at 7 bases. The CDR3 is 15 residues long. V trimming: 1 base; J trimming: 4 bases; junction bases outside the gene matches: 4. Germline loops: CDR1 SGHTA, CDR2 FQGNSA. CDR3 in amino acids: CASSLEGAAYNEQFF. The CDR3 coding sequence is TGTGCCAGCAGCTTAGAGGGGGCGGCGTACAATGAGCAGTTCTTC. Using reference TRBV7-2 and TRBJ2-1 for the parts outside the CDR3, the full variable domain is GAGVSQSPSNKVTEKGKDVELRCDPISGHTALYWYRQSLGQGLEFLIYFQGNSAPDKSGLPSDRFSAERTGGSVSTLTIQRTQQEDSAVYLCASSLEGAAYNEQFFGPGTRLTVL.

There are a few counts of this clonotype. The rearrangement joins TRBV6-1 to TRBJ1-1; D remains unclear. Between the trimmed V and J ends, which lost 8 bases and 4 bases, there was a span of 17 bases. This CDR3 is 14 amino acids long. Germline CDR1 MNHNS, CDR2 SASEGT. The CDR3 coding sequence is TGTGCCAGCTTGAAGGGCGGGCTAGTCACTGAAGCTTTCTTT. The encoded protein is CASLKGGLVTEAFF.

The rearrangement joins TRBV5-6 to TRBJ2-5, with D maybe TRBD1 (7 bases). The CDR3 is made up of 15 amino acids. The germline CDR1 and CDR2 sequences are SGHDT and YYEEEE. V was shortened by 3 bases and J by 2 bases, with 14 bases between the two germline ends. For the CDR3, the DNA is TGTGCCAGCAGCTCATACGGGGGACAGCAAGAGACCCAGTACTTC. It codes for CASSSYGGQQETQYF.

This clonotype showed up just a few times. The rearrangement links TRBV27 to TRBJ2-2; 10 bases agree with TRBD2. Looked up from germline, CDR1 is MNHEY and CDR2 is SMNVEV (reference sequence). CDR3 length equals 15 residues. Trimming at V came to 3 bases and at J to 3 bases, leaving 1 base not matched to a gene. CDR3 sequence: CASSFGTSDTGELFF. CDR3 coding DNA: TGTGCCAGCAGTTTCGGGACTAGCGACACCGGGGAGCTGTTTTTT.

This clonotype was observed a handful of times. This chain uses TRBV4-2 with TRBJ2-1; 10 nucleotides line up with TRBD1. The CDR3 runs 17 residues. J lost 4 bases, V lost 0 bases, and 6 bases had no gene match. Germline values: CDR1 LGHNA, CDR2 YNFKEQ. The CDR3 loop reads CASSQDQTGGAYNEQFF. The CDR3, as DNA: TGTGCCAGCAGCCAAGACCAGACAGGGGGCGCATACAATGAGCAGTTCTTC.

This clonotype has only a few counts. The V and J genes are TRBV20-1 and TRBJ2-7; 9 nucleotides line up with TRBD1. V trimming: 6 bases; J trimming: 6 bases; junction bases outside the gene matches: 12. CDR1 and CDR2 (germline): DFQATT, SNEGSKA (reference sequence). The CDR3 contains 14 residues. CDR3: CSAPTGTGIIEQYF. The CDR3 DNA is TGCAGTGCACCCACCGGGACAGGGATTATCGAGCAGTACTTC.